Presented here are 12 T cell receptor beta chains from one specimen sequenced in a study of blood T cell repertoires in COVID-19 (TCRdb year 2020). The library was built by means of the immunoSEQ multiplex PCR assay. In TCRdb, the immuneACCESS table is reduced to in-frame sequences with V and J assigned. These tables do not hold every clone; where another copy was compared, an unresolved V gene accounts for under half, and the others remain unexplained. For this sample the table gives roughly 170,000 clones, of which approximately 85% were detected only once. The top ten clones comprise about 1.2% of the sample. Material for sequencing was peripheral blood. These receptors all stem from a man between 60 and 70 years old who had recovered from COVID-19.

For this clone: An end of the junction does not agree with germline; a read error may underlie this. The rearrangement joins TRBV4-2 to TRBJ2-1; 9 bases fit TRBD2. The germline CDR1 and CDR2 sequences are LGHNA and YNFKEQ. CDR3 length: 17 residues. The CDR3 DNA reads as TGTGCCAGCAGTCAAGAAGACGGCGGGGGGGCGTACAATGAGCAGTTCTTC. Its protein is CASSQEDGGGAYNEQFF.

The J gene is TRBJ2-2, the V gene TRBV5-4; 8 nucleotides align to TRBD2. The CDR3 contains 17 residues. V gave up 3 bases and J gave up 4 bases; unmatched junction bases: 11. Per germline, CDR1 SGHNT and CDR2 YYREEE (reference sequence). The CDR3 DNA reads TGTGCCAGCAGCTCGACGTCGGGGGGGCATGGCACCGGGGAGCTGTTTTTT. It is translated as CASSSTSGGHGTGELFF.

CDR3: CASSLDGQHNEKLFF. The CDR3 DNA reads TGTGCCAGCAGCTTGGATGGACAGCATAATGAAAAACTGTTTTTT. The chain has TRBV5-4 and TRBJ1-4; a weak D match, TRBD1 (6 bases). V gave up 0 bases and J gave up 4 bases, with 10 bases separating them. Germline loops: CDR1 SGHNT, CDR2 YYREEE (reference sequence). The CDR3 covers 15 residues.

CDR3 sequence: CASPPPGRAYNEQFF. For the CDR3, the DNA is TGTGCCAGCCCCCCGCCCGGCAGGGCCTACAATGAGCAGTTCTTC. V gene TRBV28 combines with J gene TRBJ2-1; maybe TRBD1 (5 bases). Looked up from germline, CDR1 is MDHEN and CDR2 is SYDVKM. V lost 8 bases, J lost 2 bases, and 16 bases lay in between. The CDR3 loop spans 15 amino acids. Based on the CDR3 plus reference TRBV28 and TRBJ2-1, the full variable domain is DVKVTQSSRYLVKRTGEKVFLECVQDMDHENMFWYRQDPGLGLRLIYFSYDVKMKEKGDIPEGYSVSREKKERFSLILESASTNQTSMYLCASPPPGRAYNEQFFGPGTRLTVL.

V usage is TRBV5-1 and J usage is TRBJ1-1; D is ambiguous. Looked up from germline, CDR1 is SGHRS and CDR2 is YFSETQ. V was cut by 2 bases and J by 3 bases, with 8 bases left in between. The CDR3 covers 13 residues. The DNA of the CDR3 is TGCGCCAGCAGCTTAGAACGGGACACTGAAGCTTTCTTT. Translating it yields CASSLERDTEAFF. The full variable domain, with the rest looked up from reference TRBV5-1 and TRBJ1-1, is KAGVTQTPRYLIKTRGQQVTLSCSPISGHRSVSWYQQTPGQGLQFLFEYFSETQRNKGNFPGRFSGRQFSNSRSEMNVSTLELGDSALYLCASSLERDTEAFFGQGTRLTVV.

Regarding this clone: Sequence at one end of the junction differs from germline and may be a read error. The CDR3: CASSEDGQGPYQSQHF. CDR3 coding DNA: TGTGCCAGCAGTGAAGACGGACAGGGGCCCTATCAGTCCCAGCATTTT. V and J are TRBV6-1 and TRBJ1-5; 9 nucleotides line up with TRBD1. Germline-derived CDR1 and CDR2 are MNHNS and SASEGT. There are 16 residues in the CDR3.

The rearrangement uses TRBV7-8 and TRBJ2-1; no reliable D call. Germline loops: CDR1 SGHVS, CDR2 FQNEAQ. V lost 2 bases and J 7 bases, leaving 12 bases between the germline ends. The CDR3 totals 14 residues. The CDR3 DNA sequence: TGTGCCAGCAGCTTATCCGGAGAGTGGAATGAGCAGTTCTTC. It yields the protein CASSLSGEWNEQFF.

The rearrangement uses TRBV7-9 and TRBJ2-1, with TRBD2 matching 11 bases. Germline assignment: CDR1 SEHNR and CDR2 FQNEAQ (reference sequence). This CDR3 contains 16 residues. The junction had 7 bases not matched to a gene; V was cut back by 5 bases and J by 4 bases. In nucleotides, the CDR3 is TGTGCCAGCAGCCCCACCCCTAGCGGGGGGTACAATGAGCAGTTCTTC. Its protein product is CASSPTPSGGYNEQFF. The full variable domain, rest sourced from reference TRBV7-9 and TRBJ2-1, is DTGVSQNPRHKITKRGQNVTFRCDPISEHNRLYWYRQTLGQGPEFLTYFQNEAQLEKSRLLSDRFSAERPKGSFSTLEIQRTEQGDSAMYLCASSPTPSGGYNEQFFGPGTRLTVL.

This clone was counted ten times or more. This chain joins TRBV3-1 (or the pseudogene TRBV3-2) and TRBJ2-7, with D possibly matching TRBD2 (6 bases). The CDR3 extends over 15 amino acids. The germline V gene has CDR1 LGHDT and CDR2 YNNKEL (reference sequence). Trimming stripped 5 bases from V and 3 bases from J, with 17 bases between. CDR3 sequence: CASSETAGLNYEQYF. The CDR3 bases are TGTGCCAGCAGCGAGACGGCGGGGCTAAACTACGAGCAGTACTTC.

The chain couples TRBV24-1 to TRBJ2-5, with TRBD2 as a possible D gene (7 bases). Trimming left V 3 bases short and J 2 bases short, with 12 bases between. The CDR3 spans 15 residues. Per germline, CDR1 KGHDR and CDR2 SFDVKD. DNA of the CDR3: TGTGCCACCAGTGATGGGGGGGCAGGGCAAGAGACCCAGTACTTC. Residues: CATSDGGAGQETQYF.

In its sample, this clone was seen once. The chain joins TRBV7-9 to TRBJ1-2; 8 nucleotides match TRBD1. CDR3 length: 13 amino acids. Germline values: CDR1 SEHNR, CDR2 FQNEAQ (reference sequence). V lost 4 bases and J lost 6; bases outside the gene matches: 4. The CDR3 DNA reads TGTGCCAGCAGCTCGACAGGGGCGGATGGCTACACCTTC. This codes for CASSSTGADGYTF.

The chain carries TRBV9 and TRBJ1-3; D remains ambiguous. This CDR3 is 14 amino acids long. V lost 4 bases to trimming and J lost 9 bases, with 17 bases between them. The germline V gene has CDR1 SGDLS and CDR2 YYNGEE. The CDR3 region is CASSIQGAPGTIYF. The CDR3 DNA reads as TGTGCCAGCAGCATTCAAGGCGCGCCAGGCACCATATATTTT.